This is a list of T cell receptor beta chains from one sample in a study of identical twins. TCRdb fed the 5' RACE reads into MiXCR, producing one record per CDR3 protein. The data show about 500,000 distinct CDR3 sequences, around 15% seen once. A further study also used this sample, focusing on yellow fever vaccine responses in identical twins.

Sequencing was done on a sample of CD4+ T cells sorted from blood. The receptor set was obtained from a woman under 30 in good health. Each CDR3 is given with its conserved first and last residue. D genes are given only for firm matches. Where a row states a size, it is once, few, many or the class of an expanded clone; other rows omit it.

-	TRBV5-1	TRBJ1-6	-	TGCGCCAGCAGCTTGGGAGTTTCAAATTCACCCCTCCACTTT	CASSLGVSNSPLHF
TRBD2	TRBV18	TRBJ2-3	once	TGTGCCAGCCGCCAGGGACTAGCGGGCACAGATACGCAGTATTTT	CASRQGLAGTDTQYF
TRBD2	TRBV11-2	TRBJ2-7	-	TGTGCCAGCAGCTTAATGATGACTAGCGGGTACGAGCAGTACTTC	CASSLMMTSGYEQYF
-	TRBV5-1	TRBJ2-3	-	TGCGCCAGCAGCTTCTGGGGGGCCGGGGCCGCGGATACGCAGTATTTT	CASSFWGAGAADTQYF
TRBD1	TRBV5-1	TRBJ2-5	many	TGCGCCAGCAGCTTACGGGACAGACAAGAGACCCAGTACTTC	CASSLRDRQETQYF
-	TRBV7-9	TRBJ2-7	few	TGTGCCAGCAGCTTACCCACCCGACAGGTCTACGAGCAGTACTTC	CASSLPTRQVYEQYF
TRBD1	TRBV4-3	TRBJ2-3	-	TGCGCCAGCAGCCTCGGGACAGCTAGTGCCACAGATACGCAGTATTTT	CASSLGTASATDTQYF
-	TRBV12-3/TRBV12-4	TRBJ2-1	-	TGTGCCAGCAGTTTTACAAAATCGGGGCTAGACGTCGACGGTAGGCTACAGTTCTTC	CASSFTKSGLDVDGRLQFF
-	TRBV12-3/TRBV12-4	TRBJ2-7	-	TGTGCCAGCAGTTCGGTCCGAGAGTACGAGCAGTACTTC	CASSSVREYEQYF
-	TRBV29-1	TRBJ2-6	-	TGCAGCGTTCTAGAGTCGGGGGCCAACGTCCTGACTTTC	CSVLESGANVLTF
-	TRBV5-4	TRBJ1-6	-	TGTGCCAGCAGCTTTATAGAAAGTTCACCCCTCCACTTT	CASSFIESSPLHF
-	TRBV11-1	TRBJ1-1	-	TGTGCCAGCAGCTTAGAAGGTAGAGTCACTGAAGCTTTCTTT	CASSLEGRVTEAFF
-	TRBV3-1	TRBJ1-1	many	TGTGCCAGCAGCCAGGGAACTGAAGCTTTCTTT	CASSQGTEAFF
-	TRBV11-2	TRBJ2-2	few	TGTGCCAGCAGCCCCGGACAGTACGCGAACACCGGGGAGCTGTTTTTT	CASSPGQYANTGELFF
-	TRBV19	TRBJ2-5	few	TGTGCCAGTAGTATAAACACCCAAGAGACCCAGTACTTC	CASSINTQETQYF
-	TRBV7-9	TRBJ2-7	few	TGTGCCAGCAGCTTACAACCGTCAGGGGTACTGTACTTC	CASSLQPSGVLYF
TRBD2	TRBV7-8	TRBJ2-5	-	TGTGCCAGCAGCTTAGTTGGTAGCGGGAGGGCCCGGGGTAAATGGGAGACCCAGTACTTC	CASSLVGSGRARGKWETQYF
TRBD2	TRBV4-2	TRBJ2-1	few	TGTGCCAGCCAGCCAAGAGTAGCGGGAGGGACCTACAATGAGCAGTTCTTC	CASQPRVAGGTYNEQFF
-	TRBV25-1	TRBJ1-4	-	TGTGCCAGCAATGGGGGGCCTGGTGAAAAACTGTTTTTT	CASNGGPGEKLFF
-	TRBV7-2	TRBJ2-1	many	TGTGCCAGCAGCTTAGCGGCGGGGCGGTACAATGAGCAGTTCTTC	CASSLAAGRYNEQFF
TRBD1	TRBV11-2	TRBJ2-7	many	TGTGCCAGCAGCCCACTACCGGGACAGGGGGCCGTAACCTACGAGCAGTACTTC	CASSPLPGQGAVTYEQYF
TRBD2	TRBV12-3/TRBV12-4	TRBJ2-1	many	TGTGCCAGCAGTCGACAAGCGGGGGCCAGCTACAATGAGCAGTTCTTC	CASSRQAGASYNEQFF
-	TRBV4-3	TRBJ2-2	-	TGCGCCAGCGGAGACGGGGAGCTGTTTTTT	CASGDGELFF
-	TRBV20-1	TRBJ1-2	-	TGCAGTGCTAGAGATAGGATGGGCTCCGATGGCTACACCTTC	CSARDRMGSDGYTF
TRBD1	TRBV11-2	TRBJ2-1	-	TGTGCCAGCAGCTTAGGGGACAGGGCCCATGAGCAGTTCTTC	CASSLGDRAHEQFF
-	TRBV2	TRBJ2-3	-	TGTGCCAGTCAAACGGACACCAGGGGCCCAGATACGCAGTATTTT	CASQTDTRGPDTQYF
TRBD2	TRBV5-1	TRBJ2-7	many	TGCGCCAGCAGCGGGGGTCTAGCGGGGTACGAGCAGTACTTC	CASSGGLAGYEQYF
TRBD1	TRBV10-2	TRBJ2-2	many	TGCGCCAGCAAAGGGACAGAGAACACCGGGGAGCTGTTTTTT	CASKGTENTGELFF
-	TRBV7-6	TRBJ2-3	many	TGTGCCAGCAGCTTAGACAGGGTGGGAGATACGCAGTATTTT	CASSLDRVGDTQYF
-	TRBV6-5	TRBJ1-1	once	TGTGCCAGCATCGATTTGAACACTGAAGCTTTCTTT	CASIDLNTEAFF
TRBD2	TRBV3-1	TRBJ2-1	many	TGTGCCAGCAGCCCCTGGACTAGCGGGGGGGCTGATGAGCAGTTCTTC	CASSPWTSGGADEQFF
-	TRBV5-6	TRBJ2-7	-	TGTGCCAGCAGCTTGCGCGGGATTTCCTACGAGCAGTACTTC	CASSLRGISYEQYF
-	TRBV11-3	TRBJ2-2	-	TGTGCCAGCAGCTTACTGGGGGCAAACACCGGGGAGCTGCTTTTT	CASSLLGANTGELLF
-	TRBV11-2	TRBJ1-1	-	TGTGCCAGCAGCCTAACCGTCGATGGGGAGGCTTTCTTT	CASSLTVDGEAFF
TRBD2	TRBV20-1	TRBJ2-1	-	TGCAGTGCTTCAAGCGGGGGGGCCGGTTACAATGAGCAGTTCTTC	CSASSGGAGYNEQFF
-	TRBV24-1	TRBJ1-2	few	TGTGCCACCAGTGATTTCACGTTACGCTATGGCTACACCTTC	CATSDFTLRYGYTF
TRBD1	TRBV11-2	TRBJ2-7	few	TGTGCCAGCAGCTCGTTACAGGGGATCTACGAGCAGTACTTC	CASSSLQGIYEQYF
-	TRBV6-5	TRBJ1-5	-	TGTGCCAGCCGTTATAAGTCTGGGCCAGCAGTCAATCAGCCCCAGCATTTT	CASRYKSGPAVNQPQHF
-	TRBV20-1	TRBJ2-5	few	TGCAGTGCTAATAAGGGGGGGGAGACCCAGTACTTC	CSANKGGETQYF
-	TRBV7-5	TRBJ2-6	-	-	CISVPEACEGSGANVLTF
-	TRBV13	TRBJ1-1	many	TGTGCCAGCAGCCCTTTAGGGCAGAAAGCTTTCTTT	CASSPLGQKAFF
-	TRBV12-3/TRBV12-4	TRBJ1-1	few	TGTGCCAGCAAGGGTTTCGGAGGGATGAACACTGAAGCTTTCTTT	CASKGFGGMNTEAFF
-	TRBV12-3/TRBV12-4	TRBJ2-7	-	TGTGCCAGCAGTCCTATCGCACCCTACGAGCAGTACTTC	CASSPIAPYEQYF
TRBD2	TRBV4-1	TRBJ2-6	-	TGCGCCAGCAGCCATCGTCTAGCGGGCGCTACGAACTCTGGGGCCAACGTCCTGACTTTC	CASSHRLAGATNSGANVLTF
TRBD2	TRBV29-1	TRBJ2-1	few	TGCAGCGTTGAAGAAATTAGCGGGAAGTCCTACAATGAGCAGTTCTTC	CSVEEISGKSYNEQFF